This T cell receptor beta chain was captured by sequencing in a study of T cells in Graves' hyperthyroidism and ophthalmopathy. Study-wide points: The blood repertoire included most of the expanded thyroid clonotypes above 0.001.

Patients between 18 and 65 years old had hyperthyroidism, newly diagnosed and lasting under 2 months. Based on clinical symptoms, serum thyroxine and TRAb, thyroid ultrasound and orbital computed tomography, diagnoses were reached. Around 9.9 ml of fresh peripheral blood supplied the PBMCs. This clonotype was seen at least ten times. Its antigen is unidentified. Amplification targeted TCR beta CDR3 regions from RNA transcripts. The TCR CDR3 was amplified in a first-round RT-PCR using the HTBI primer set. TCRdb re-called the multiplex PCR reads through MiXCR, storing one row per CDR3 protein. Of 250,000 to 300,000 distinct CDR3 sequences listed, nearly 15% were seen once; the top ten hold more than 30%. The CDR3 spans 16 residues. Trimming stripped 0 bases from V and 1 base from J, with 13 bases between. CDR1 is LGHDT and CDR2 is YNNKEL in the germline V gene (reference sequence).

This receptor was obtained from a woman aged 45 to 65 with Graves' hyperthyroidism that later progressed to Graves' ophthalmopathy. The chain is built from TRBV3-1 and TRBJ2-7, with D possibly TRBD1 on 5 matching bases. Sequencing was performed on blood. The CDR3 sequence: CASSQEVGALSYEQYF. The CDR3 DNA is TGTGCCAGCAGCCAAGAGGTAGGGGCCCTGTCCTACGAGCAGTACTTC.